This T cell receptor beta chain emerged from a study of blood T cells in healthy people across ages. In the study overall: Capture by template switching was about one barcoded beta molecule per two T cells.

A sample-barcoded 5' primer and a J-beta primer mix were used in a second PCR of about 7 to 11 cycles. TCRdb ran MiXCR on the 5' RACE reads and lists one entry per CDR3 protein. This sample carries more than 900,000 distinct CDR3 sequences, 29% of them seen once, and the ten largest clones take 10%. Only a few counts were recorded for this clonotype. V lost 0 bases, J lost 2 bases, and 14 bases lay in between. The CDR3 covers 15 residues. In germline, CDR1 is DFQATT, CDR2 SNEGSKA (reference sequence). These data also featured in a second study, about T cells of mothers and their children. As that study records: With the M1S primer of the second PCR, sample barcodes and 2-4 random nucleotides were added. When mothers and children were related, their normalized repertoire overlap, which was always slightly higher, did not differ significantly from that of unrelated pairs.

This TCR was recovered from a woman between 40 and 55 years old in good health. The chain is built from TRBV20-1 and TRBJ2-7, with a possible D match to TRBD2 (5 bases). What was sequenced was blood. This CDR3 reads CSARDEGEFPYEQYF. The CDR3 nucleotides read TGCAGTGCTAGAGATGAGGGTGAGTTCCCCTACGAGCAGTACTTC.